This T cell receptor (beta chain) is drawn from a study of cytomegalovirus exposure and HLA in healthy donors. The study, taken as a whole, reports: According to a later analysis, most TCR beta chains associated with CMV appeared HLA-restricted.

PCR used 60 Vbeta primers and 13 Jbeta primers. TCRdb's copy holds only in-frame clones and misses some; the assay was immunoSEQ multiplex PCR. Among roughly 150,000 clones listed, roughly 80% were seen once. Trimming shortened V by 3 bases and J by 4 bases, and 9 bases separated the two germline ends. The CDR3 consists of 13 residues. Germline V CDR1 and CDR2: SGHDN, FVKESK. Worth noting for this clone: Its antigen is unidentified.

The sequencing input was PBMCs. The chain uses TRBV14 and TRBJ1-2, with D possibly being TRBD1 (5 bases). This TCR was recovered from a male donor in good health and CMV-seronegative. The CDR3 loop reads CASSQGGGYGYTF. In DNA, the CDR3 is TGTGCCAGCAGCCAGGGGGGTGGCTATGGCTACACCTTC.